The present T cell receptor (beta chain) was sequenced within a study of blood T cells in healthy people across ages. Peripheral blood was drawn, approximately 9.7 milliliters per donor. With 4 bases removed from V and 2 bases from J, the gap between germline ends came to 23 bases. This CDR3 is built from 18 residues. Germline V CDR1 and CDR2: WSHSY, SAAADI. It was with a sample-barcoded 5' primer and a J-beta primer mix that a second PCR of roughly 7 to 12 cycles was run. TCRdb re-called the 5' RACE reads through MiXCR, storing one row per CDR3 protein. The data hold roughly 2 million distinct CDR3 sequences, with around 50% observed a single time.

The chain joins TRBV10-2 to TRBJ2-5; a weak D match, TRBD2 (7 bases). Material for sequencing was blood. This clonotype originated in a woman in her 40s in good health. The CDR3 protein is CASSVGGAFSAGQETQYF. Written as DNA, the CDR3 is TGCGCCAGCAGTGTTGGGGGGGCCTTTTCGGCGGGACAAGAGACCCAGTACTTC.